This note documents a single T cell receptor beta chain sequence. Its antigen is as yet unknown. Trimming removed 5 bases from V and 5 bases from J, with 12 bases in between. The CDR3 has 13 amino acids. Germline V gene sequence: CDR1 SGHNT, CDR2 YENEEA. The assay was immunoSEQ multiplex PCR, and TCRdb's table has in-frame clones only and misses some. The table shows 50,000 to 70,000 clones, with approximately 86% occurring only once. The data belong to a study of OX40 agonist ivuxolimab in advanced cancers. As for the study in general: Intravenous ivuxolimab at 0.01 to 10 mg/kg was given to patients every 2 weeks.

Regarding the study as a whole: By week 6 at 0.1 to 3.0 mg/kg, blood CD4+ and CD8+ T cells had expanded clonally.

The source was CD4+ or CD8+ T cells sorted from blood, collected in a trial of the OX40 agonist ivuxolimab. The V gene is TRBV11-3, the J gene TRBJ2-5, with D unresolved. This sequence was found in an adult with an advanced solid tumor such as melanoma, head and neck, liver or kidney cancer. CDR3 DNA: TGTGCCAGCAGCCAAGGACCCCGGGAGACCCAGTACTTC. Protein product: CASSQGPRETQYF.